The present T cell receptor beta chain was sequenced within a study of OX40 agonist ivuxolimab in advanced cancers. Study-wide context: Patients undergoing dose escalation presented with hepatocellular carcinoma, melanoma, renal cell or head and neck cancer.

This table comes from immunoSEQ multiplex PCR, and its TCRdb copy is limited to in-frame clones, with some not included. The repertoire has under 70,000 clones, about 85% of them found once; the top ten carry around 2%. Between the trimmed V and J ends, which lost 5 bases and 0 bases, there was a span of 7 bases. This CDR3 has 13 residues. From germline, CDR1 is MNHEY and CDR2 SMNVEV (reference sequence). The material was CD4+ or CD8+ T cells sorted from blood, obtained in a trial of the OX40 agonist ivuxolimab. The chain uses TRBV27 and TRBJ1-1; D gene unclear. This clonotype originated in an adult with an advanced solid tumor such as melanoma, head and neck, liver or kidney cancer. As DNA, the CDR3 is TGTGCCAGCAGTACGATTATGAACACTGAAGCTTTCTTT. As protein: CASSTIMNTEAFF.